This entry concerns a single T cell receptor beta chain. CDR1 LGHDT and CDR2 YNNKEL come from the germline V gene (reference sequence). This CDR3 has 12 residues. V dropped 3 bases and J dropped 4 bases, with 6 bases sitting between them. This sample is drawn from a study of blood T cell repertoires in COVID-19. At the level of the study: Some COVID-19 samples were acute and others convalescent; all came from the United States, Italy and Spain. In each case, the material was cDNA or gDNA derived from T cells, B-cell-depleted T cells, or PBMCs.

As processed by the authors: It was from reference gene primer amplification that nucleated cell counts were estimated. Clones were sequenced by immunoSEQ multiplex PCR, and TCRdb holds only the in-frame ones, with some missing. Clonal size and the V and J genes are those of that table, whereas D and trimming came from the DNA. The table includes approximately 270,000 clones, 88% detected once. This chain links TRBV3-1 (or the pseudogene TRBV3-2) with TRBJ1-2; TRBD1 might be the D (5 bases). Source material: peripheral blood. The receptor was isolated from a man older than 75 with acute or convalescent COVID-19. The CDR3 DNA sequence: TGTGCCAGCAGCCAGGGGCTCTATGGCTACACCTTC. Protein: CASSQGLYGYTF.